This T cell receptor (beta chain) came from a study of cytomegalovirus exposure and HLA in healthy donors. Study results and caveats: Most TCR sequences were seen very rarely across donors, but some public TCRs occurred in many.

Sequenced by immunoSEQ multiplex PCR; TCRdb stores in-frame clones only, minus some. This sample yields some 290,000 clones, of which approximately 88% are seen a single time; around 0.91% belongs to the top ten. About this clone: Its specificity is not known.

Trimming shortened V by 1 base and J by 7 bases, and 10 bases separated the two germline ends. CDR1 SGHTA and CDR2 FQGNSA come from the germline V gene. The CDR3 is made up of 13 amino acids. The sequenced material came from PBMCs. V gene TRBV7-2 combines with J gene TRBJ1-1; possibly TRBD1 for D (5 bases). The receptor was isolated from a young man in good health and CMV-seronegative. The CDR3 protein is CASSLETGHEAFF. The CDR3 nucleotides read TGTGCCAGCAGCTTAGAAACAGGCCATGAAGCTTTCTTT.